This entry concerns a single T cell receptor (beta chain). These data are taken from a study of shared T cell receptors in the human thymus. Here immunoSEQ multiplex PCR was the method, and the copy in TCRdb shows in-frame clones only, minus some. The sample includes about 660,000 clones, approximately 87% of them seen just once. Unmatched junction bases numbered 9, after V lost 5 bases and J lost 0 bases. Germline V gives CDR1 SGHTA, CDR2 FQGTGA. This CDR3 comprises 18 residues. The data were also submitted as part of a second study, on human thymus T cells. This second study notes: The donors were infants in Finland with congenital heart defects, otherwise immunologically healthy. In corrective heart surgery, resections were taken, and these provided the thymus tissue. What appeared biased in thymic and blood repertoires was the usage of V and J genes. There were highly overlapping thymic repertoires among unrelated individuals, as related research reported.

The sample was thymocytes. V and J are TRBV7-3 and TRBJ2-3, with 12 bases identical to TRBD2. The origin of this receptor is a boy under two years old with a congenital heart defect. The DNA for the CDR3 is TGTGCCAGCAGCCGTACGGGACTAGCGGGCCCTAGCACAGATACGCAGTATTTT. Its protein product is CASSRTGLAGPSTDTQYF.